This TCR beta chain was captured by sequencing in a study of blood T cell repertoires in COVID-19. Study-wide background: Samples of COVID-19 (acute and convalescent) were obtained from the United States, Italy and Spain. Nucleic acid was either cDNA or gDNA, and it came from T cells, B-cell-depleted T cells, or PBMCs.

Original analysis: Quantification of nucleated cells was approximated via reference gene primer amplification. Assay: immunoSEQ multiplex PCR; the TCRdb copy retains only in-frame clones and omits some. That table is the source of V, J and clone size, and D and trimming were worked out from the DNA. Here the sample spans 250,000 to 300,000 clones, approximately 86% being singletons. Trimming at V came to 0 bases and at J to 3 bases, leaving 2 bases not matched to a gene. CDR1 MNHNY and CDR2 SVGAGI come from the germline V gene (reference sequence). The CDR3 is made up of 15 amino acids. The clonotype originates from a woman under 30 with acute or convalescent COVID-19. The sample taken for sequencing was peripheral blood. The gene calls are TRBV6-6 and TRBJ2-7; 10 bases map to TRBD2. CDR3 nucleotides: TGTGCCAGCAGTTACTCCGGGACTAGCGTCTACGAGCAGTACTTC. Its protein product is CASSYSGTSVYEQYF.